The rows below give T cell receptor beta chains drawn from one sample of a study of T cell repertoires in cytomegalovirus infection. In TCRdb, the reads were re-called with MiXCR into one record per CDR3 protein. The repertoire holds around 750,000 distinct CDR3 sequences, with 30% to 35% as singletons. These receptors lack a known antigen. Source: cultured CD8+ T cells from PBMCs, taken from culture after CMV antigen stimulation. These receptors all stem from a human donor in good health (CMV status not recorded). Some clones in this sample may be carry-over from other donors' samples. CDR3s include the opening cysteine and the closing phenylalanine or tryptophan. The D gene is left open where the match is weak. Size is stated for part of the rows, as once, few or many counts, or as a class when the clone is expanded.

v_gene	d_gene	j_gene	abundance	CDR3aa	CDR3nt
TRBV6-2/TRBV6-3	-	TRBJ1-5	few	CASSYPPPGKYQPQHF	TGTGCCAGCAGTTACCCTCCCCCAGGGAAGTATCAGCCCCAGCATTTT
TRBV5-8	-	TRBJ1-4	-	CASSLPGPQLFF	TGTGCCAGCAGCTTGCCAGGCCCCCAACTGTTTTTT
TRBV7-2	-	TRBJ1-1	many	CASSYGGSEAFF	TGTGCCAGCAGCTACGGGGGGTCTGAAGCTTTCTTT
TRBV6-6	-	TRBJ1-6	-	CASSYSSSGNSPLHF	TGTGCCAGCAGTTACTCAAGTTCTGGGAATTCACCCCTCCACTTT
TRBV6-1	TRBD2	TRBJ2-7	few	CASSPSTGGNEQYF	TGTGCCAGCAGTCCTTCTACGGGGGGAAACGAGCAGTACTTC
TRBV12-3/TRBV12-4	TRBD2	TRBJ2-1	-	CASSFQPLAGPGDEQFF	TGTGCCAGCAGTTTCCAACCCCTAGCGGGCCCCGGGGATGAGCAGTTCTTC
TRBV4-2	TRBD1	TRBJ2-7	few	CASSQDYQGARYEQYF	TGTGCCAGCAGCCAAGATTACCAGGGGGCGAGGTACGAGCAGTACTTC
TRBV2	TRBD2	TRBJ2-1	few	CASTPGLAGGAGNEQFF	TGTGCCAGCACTCCGGGACTAGCGGGGGGAGCCGGCAATGAGCAGTTCTTC
TRBV25-1	TRBD1	TRBJ1-1	-	CANSDPSGGGAEAFF	TGTGCCAACAGTGACCCCTCCGGAGGGGGCGCTGAAGCTTTCTTT
TRBV18	TRBD1	TRBJ1-5	-	CASSPPLWTGLNQPQHF	TGTGCCAGCTCACCACCTCTATGGACAGGGCTCAATCAGCCCCAGCATTTT
TRBV15	-	TRBJ1-6	few	CATSRDWHREELGSPLHF	TGTGCCACCAGCAGAGATTGGCACAGGGAGGAGTTAGGTTCACCCCTCCACTTT
TRBV7-9	TRBD1	TRBJ1-1	-	CASSSRDRGERRAEAFF	TGTGCCAGCAGCTCCCGGGACAGGGGTGAACGGAGGGCTGAAGCTTTCTTT
TRBV7-9	-	TRBJ1-6	few	CASSLPKGENSPLHF	TGTGCCAGCAGCCTCCCCAAGGGAGAGAATTCACCCCTCCACTTT
TRBV7-9	-	TRBJ2-3	-	CASSYEARHSATDTQYF	TGTGCCAGCAGCTATGAGGCCCGGCATAGTGCCACAGATACGCAGTATTTT
TRBV12-3/TRBV12-4	-	TRBJ2-3	few	CASSFTFGDTQYF	TGTGCCAGCAGTTTCACTTTTGGGGATACGCAGTATTTT
TRBV7-4	-	TRBJ2-5	many	CASSLATRRETQYF	TGTGCCAGCAGCTTAGCTACTAGGCGAGAGACCCAGTACTTC
TRBV11-2	-	TRBJ1-4	few	CASSPLRGDLPNEKLFF	TGTGCCAGCAGCCCACTGAGGGGCGATCTCCCTAATGAAAAACTGTTTTTT
TRBV5-1	-	TRBJ2-1	-	CASSLEVGSQPYNEQFF	TGCGCCAGCAGCTTGGAAGTAGGATCCCAGCCCTACAATGAGCAGTTCTTC
TRBV3-1	-	TRBJ1-1	few	CASSQLWTEETEAFF	TGTGCCAGCAGCCAGTTGTGGACAGAGGAGACTGAAGCTTTCTTT
TRBV10-3	TRBD2	TRBJ2-5	-	CAIRIGTSGQETQYF	TGTGCCATCAGGATCGGGACTAGCGGCCAAGAGACCCAGTACTTC
TRBV6-6	-	TRBJ1-2	few	CASSYLSQGYDLNYGYTF	TGTGCCAGCAGTTATCTGTCCCAGGGATATGATCTGAACTATGGCTACACCTTC
TRBV7-9	-	TRBJ2-1	few	CASSLSAGGDNEQFF	TGTGCCAGCAGCTTATCGGCAGGGGGGGACAATGAGCAGTTCTTC
TRBV9	-	TRBJ2-1	-	CAGAGGATDEQFF	TGTGCCGGGGCTGGGGGGGCTACCGATGAGCAGTTCTTC
TRBV7-6	-	TRBJ1-1	-	CASSLAGFGGTEAFF	TGTGCCAGCAGCTTAGCGGGATTTGGGGGAACTGAAGCTTTCTTT
TRBV19	-	TRBJ1-1	-	CASKWSGGAEAFF	TGTGCCAGTAAGTGGTCAGGAGGGGCTGAAGCTTTCTTT
TRBV4-1	-	TRBJ2-4	few	CASSQRVGSGNFVKNIQYF	TGCGCCAGCAGCCAACGGGTCGGGTCCGGGAACTTTGTCAAAAACATTCAGTACTTC
TRBV2	TRBD2	TRBJ2-1	-	CASDKRGGYNEQFF	TGTGCCAGCGACAAGCGGGGGGGATACAATGAGCAGTTCTTC
TRBV10-3	-	TRBJ2-3	many	CAISEGGVDTDTQYF	TGTGCCATCAGTGAGGGCGGCGTGGACACAGATACGCAGTATTTT
TRBV10-3	TRBD1	TRBJ2-3	-	CAISPQGSTDTQYF	TGTGCCATCAGCCCACAGGGGAGCACAGATACGCAGTATTTT
TRBV5-4	-	TRBJ1-1	few	CASSSTLGADTEAFF	TGTGCCAGCAGCTCTACCCTGGGAGCGGACACTGAAGCTTTCTTT
TRBV6-2/TRBV6-3	-	TRBJ2-2	few	CASSQSRPGELFF	TGTGCCAGCAGTCAATCCCGCCCCGGGGAGCTGTTTTTT
TRBV27	-	TRBJ1-1	-	CASSLVGFVNTEAFF	TGTGCCAGCAGTTTAGTGGGATTCGTAAACACTGAAGCTTTCTTT
TRBV28	-	TRBJ1-2	-	CASSRTYYGYTF	TGTGCCAGCTCCCGGACTTACTATGGCTACACCTTC
TRBV6-8	-	TRBJ2-1	-	CANSYALAGWSYNEQFF	TGTGCCAACAGTTACGCTCTGGCGGGGTGGTCCTACAATGAGCAGTTCTTC
TRBV12-3/TRBV12-4	-	TRBJ1-1	few	CASTDSSVTEAFF	TGTGCCAGCACGGACTCATCCGTGACTGAAGCTTTCTTT
TRBV12-3/TRBV12-4	-	TRBJ1-1	-	CASSLRGGRTTEAFF	TGTGCCAGCAGTCTTAGAGGAGGCAGGACCACTGAAGCTTTCTTT
TRBV2	-	TRBJ2-1	-	CASSVSGSPRGNEQFF	TGTGCCAGCAGTGTATCGGGCTCTCCAAGGGGCAATGAGCAGTTCTTC
TRBV7-6	-	TRBJ2-1	-	CASSLDGGRVNEQFF	TGTGCCAGCAGCTTAGACGGGGGAAGAGTAAATGAGCAGTTCTTC
TRBV29-1	-	TRBJ1-1	once	CSVEGGLGGEF	TGCAGCGTTGAAGGGGGGTTGGGAGGGGAGTTT
TRBV6-5	TRBD1	TRBJ1-6	once	CATLDRDSNSPLHF	TGTGCCACCCTGGACCGGGACAGCAATTCACCCCTCCACTTT
TRBV7-9	TRBD2	TRBJ2-2	-	CASSSSELGTSFTGELFF	TGTGCCAGCAGCTCCTCAGAATTGGGGACTAGCTTCACCGGGGAGCTGTTTTTT
TRBV7-9	-	TRBJ1-3	many	CASSLLVSGNTIYF	TGTGCCAGCAGCCTCCTTGTCTCTGGAAACACCATATATTTT
TRBV10-3	-	TRBJ1-2	-	CAISESGQGLYGYTF	TGTGCCATCAGTGAGTCAGGGCAGGGCCTCTATGGCTACACCTTC
TRBV10-3	-	TRBJ2-7	few	CAISEANYEQYF	TGTGCCATCAGTGAGGCCAACTACGAGCAGTACTTC
TRBV20-1	-	TRBJ2-7	-	CSQARRGGEQYF	TGCAGTCAGGCCCGCAGGGGAGGGGAGCAGTACTTC
TRBV25-1	-	TRBJ1-1	-	CASSEGSGNTEAFF	TGTGCCAGCAGTGAAGGGTCTGGAAACACTGAAGCTTTCTTT
TRBV2	TRBD1	TRBJ1-5	-	CASSDRTGTYSNQPQHF	TGTGCCAGCAGTGACCGGACAGGGACTTACAGCAATCAGCCCCAGCATTTT
TRBV7-3	TRBD2	TRBJ2-1	many	CASRAGTSGYNEQFF	TGTGCCAGCAGGGCTGGGACTAGCGGCTACAATGAGCAGTTCTTC
TRBV12-3/TRBV12-4	-	TRBJ1-1	-	CASSLGRIKAFF	TGTGCCAGCAGTTTAGGGAGGATTAAAGCTTTCTTT